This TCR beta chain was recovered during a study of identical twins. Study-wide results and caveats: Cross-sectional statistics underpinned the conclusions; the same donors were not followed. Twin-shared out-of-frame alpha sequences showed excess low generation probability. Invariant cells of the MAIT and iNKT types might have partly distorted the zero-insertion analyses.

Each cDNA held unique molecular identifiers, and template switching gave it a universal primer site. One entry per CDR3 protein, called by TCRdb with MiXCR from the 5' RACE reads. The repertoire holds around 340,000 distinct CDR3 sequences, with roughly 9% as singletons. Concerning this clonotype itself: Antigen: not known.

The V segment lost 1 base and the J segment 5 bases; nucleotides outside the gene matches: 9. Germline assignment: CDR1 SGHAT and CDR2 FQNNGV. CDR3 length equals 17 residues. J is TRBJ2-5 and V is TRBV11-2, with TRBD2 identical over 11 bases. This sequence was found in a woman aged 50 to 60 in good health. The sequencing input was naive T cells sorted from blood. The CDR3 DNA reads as TGTGCCAGCAGCTTAGGAGCAACTAGCGGGAGTTATGAGACCCAGTACTTC. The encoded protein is CASSLGATSGSYETQYF.